The sequence of this TCR beta chain was determined in a study of T cells in localized non-small cell lung cancer. Findings of the study overall: The study detected a median roughly 57 of the top 100 tumor clones in adjacent lung.

A word on this clone: Its target is not known.

Sequencing used immunoSEQ multiplex PCR; TCRdb keeps in-frame clones, though not all of them. The sample has 90,000 to 95,000 clones, 80% to 90% seen once. The CDR3 sequence is 12 residues long. Trimming took 7 bases from V and 4 from J; bases not matched to a gene: 2. From germline, CDR1 is SQVTM and CDR2 ANQGSEA. This clonotype was sampled from a man aged 35-69 years with stage I squamous cell lung carcinoma. This chain connects TRBV29-1 to TRBJ1-4; 8 nucleotides line up with TRBD1. The sample in question was peripheral blood, obtained before any cancer treatment. The CDR3 is CSATGDNEKLFF. CDR3 sequence (DNA): TGCAGCGCGACAGGGGATAATGAAAAACTGTTTTTT.